These 29 T cell receptor beta chains share one sample of origin, sequenced in a study of blood T cell repertoires in COVID-19. The table came from immunoSEQ multiplex PCR; TCRdb's copy has only in-frame clones and leaves some out. The sample contains approximately 160,000 clones, around 90% of which appear only once. Sequenced input: peripheral blood. Receptors were obtained from a man in his 60s with COVID-19, enrolled during active disease.

The table lists this clone with a count of one. Other DNA variants within this sample encode the same CDR3. The chain carries TRBV6-5 and TRBJ2-6, with 7 bases fitting TRBD2. V lost 5 bases, J lost 1 base, and 2 bases stayed unmatched. This CDR3 comprises 15 residues. Looked up from germline, CDR1 is MNHEY and CDR2 is SVGAGI. The CDR3 DNA reads TGTGCCAGCAGTCCCGGGGGGTCTGGGGCCAACGTCCTGACTTTC. As protein: CASSPGGSGANVLTF.

The chain recombines TRBV19 with TRBJ1-1; perhaps TRBD1 as D (5 bases). There are 14 residues in the CDR3. Trimming stripped 3 bases from V and 0 bases from J, with 8 bases between. CDR1 and CDR2 from the germline V gene are LNHDA and SQIVND (reference sequence). CDR3 in DNA: TGTGCCAGTAGTATGGGGGGGGTGAACACTGAAGCTTTCTTT. Its protein product is CASSMGGVNTEAFF.

This chain links TRBV9 with TRBJ2-1; 9 positions match TRBD2. Germline CDR1 and CDR2: SGDLS and YYNGEE. With 0 bases clipped from V and 7 bases from J, the junction kept 8 bases outside the gene matches. The length of the CDR3 is 16 residues. CDR3 protein: CASSVDILAGSNEQFF. Written as DNA, the CDR3 is TGTGCCAGCAGCGTAGATATACTAGCGGGCTCTAATGAGCAGTTCTTC.

The gene calls are TRBV25-1 and TRBJ1-5; no definite D call. V was clipped by 8 bases and J by 0 bases, with 5 bases between them. The CDR3 length is 12 residues. CDR1 and CDR2 from the germline V gene are MGHDK and SYGVNS. The CDR3 loop is CASSYSNQPQHF. The DNA of the CDR3 is TGTGCCAGCTCTTATAGCAATCAGCCCCAGCATTTT.

The chain combines TRBV6-5 with TRBJ1-5; D gene ambiguous. V lost 5 bases and J lost 6, with 11 bases in between. The CDR3 is 13 residues long. Germline CDR1 reads MNHEY; CDR2 reads SVGAGI. The CDR3 DNA is TGTGCCAGCAGTACTGTCTGGGCTCAGCCCCAGCATTTT. Its translation: CASSTVWAQPQHF.

CDR3 bases: TGTGCCAGCAGTTATTCAGACAGGATGAACACTGAAGCTTTCTTT. This gives the protein CASSYSDRMNTEAFF. The V and J genes are TRBV6-2 or TRBV6-3 and TRBJ1-1; the D gene is possibly TRBD1 (6 bases). The CDR3 has 15 amino acids. Trimming stripped 3 bases from V and 0 bases from J, with 11 bases between. Germline V gives CDR1 MNHEY, CDR2 SVGEGT.

The chain is built from TRBV7-2 and TRBJ2-1, with no clear D. The V end lost 5 bases, the J end lost 9 bases, and 8 bases lay between the germline ends. Germline lookup yields CDR1 SGHTA and CDR2 FQGNSA. The CDR3 covers 11 residues. The DNA for the CDR3 is TGTGCCAGCAGCCCCGCGGTTGAGCAGTTCTTC. It yields the protein CASSPAVEQFF. Variable domain in full (rest from reference TRBV7-2 and TRBJ2-1): GAGVSQSPSNKVTEKGKDVELRCDPISGHTALYWYRQSLGQGLEFLIYFQGNSAPDKSGLPSDRFSAERTGGSVSTLTIQRTQQEDSAVYLCASSPAVEQFFGPGTRLTVL.

This chain connects TRBV7-2 to TRBJ1-1; 9 bases are shared with TRBD1. CDR1 is SGHTA, CDR2 FQGNSA, per germline. V was clipped by 5 bases and J by 8 bases; unmatched bases: 6. The CDR3 extends over 13 amino acids. The CDR3 protein is CASSPGQGEEAFF. The CDR3, as DNA: TGTGCCAGCAGCCCGGGACAGGGAGAGGAAGCTTTCTTT. The full variable domain, its missing parts supplied by reference TRBV7-2 and TRBJ1-1, is GAGVSQSPSNKVTEKGKDVELRCDPISGHTALYWYRQSLGQGLEFLIYFQGNSAPDKSGLPSDRFSAERTGGSVSTLTIQRTQQEDSAVYLCASSPGQGEEAFFGQGTRLTVV.

The chain links TRBV6-5 to TRBJ2-1; D might be TRBD2 (6 bases). CDR3 length: 14 residues. Trimming removed 5 bases at V and 8 bases at J, with 16 bases between. The germline V gene encodes CDR1 MNHEY and CDR2 SVGAGI. DNA of the CDR3: TGTGCCAGCAGTCACGGTGCGGGATCCGATGAGCAGTTCTTC. Its protein product is CASSHGAGSDEQFF.

This clone was observed a single time. The chain combines TRBV7-2 with TRBJ2-1; 10 bases align to TRBD1. The V segment lost 5 bases and the J segment 4 bases; nucleotides outside the gene matches: 8. This CDR3 contains 16 residues. CDR1 is SGHTA and CDR2 is FQGNSA in the germline V gene. CDR3 nucleotide sequence: TGTGCCAGCAGCGTCCCGACAGGGGGCGCTTACAATGAGCAGTTCTTC. Its protein is CASSVPTGGAYNEQFF.

V is TRBV29-1 and J is TRBJ1-4, with D possibly TRBD1 on 5 matching bases. The CDR3 is 13 amino acids. V was pared by 7 bases and J by 7 bases, with 16 bases between. The germline CDR1 and CDR2 sequences are SQVTM and ANQGSEA. CDR3 residues: CSGSGLSGEKLFF. The CDR3, as DNA: TGCAGCGGGTCGGGACTCTCTGGTGAAAAACTGTTTTTT.

V is TRBV11-3 and J is TRBJ2-5; 8 bases fit TRBD1. Trimming at V came to 0 bases and at J to 3 bases, leaving 3 bases not matched to a gene. The V gene's germline CDR1 is SGHNT and CDR2 YENEEA. CDR3 length: 15 residues. CDR3 bases: TGTGCCAGCAGCTTAGAAGTGACAGGGGAAGAGACCCAGTACTTC. It is translated as CASSLEVTGEETQYF.

The gene calls are TRBV24-1 and TRBJ2-3; TRBD2 aligns across 8 bases. This CDR3 contains 16 residues. V lost 7 bases, J lost 5 bases, and 13 bases stayed unmatched. CDR1 is KGHDR, CDR2 SFDVKD, per germline. The CDR3 nucleotides read TGTGCCACCAGCCTCGGGGGGGGACGGGATCAAGATACGCAGTATTTT. This encodes CATSLGGGRDQDTQYF.

The V call is TRBV18, the J call TRBJ2-5; perhaps TRBD1 as D (6 bases). Germline CDR1 KGHSH, CDR2 LQKENI. The CDR3 is 13 residues long. The germline V and J ends were trimmed by 6 bases and 5 bases, with 13 bases remaining between them. In nucleotides, the CDR3 is TGTGCCAGCTCCGGGACAATTCGGGAGACCCAGTACTTC. It translates to CASSGTIRETQYF.

J is TRBJ2-1 and V is TRBV24-1; 8 bases line up with TRBD2. The CDR3 totals 15 residues. The V gene's germline CDR1 is KGHDR and CDR2 SFDVKD. The V and J ends lost 5 bases and 10 bases, in that order; junction bases with no gene match: 12. CDR3 sequence reads: CATSGPGGREREQFF. The CDR3 nucleotides are TGTGCCACCAGTGGACCGGGAGGGCGGGAGCGGGAGCAGTTCTTC.

The chain couples TRBV7-3 to TRBJ2-2, with D perhaps TRBD1 (6 bases). Germline V CDR1 and CDR2: SGHTA, FQGTGA. The CDR3 sequence is 14 residues long. V was shortened by 5 bases and J by 1 base, with 8 bases between the two germline ends. The CDR3 region is CASSTTGNTGELFF. The DNA for the CDR3 is TGTGCCAGCAGCACGACAGGGAACACCGGGGAGCTGTTTTTT.

The V and J genes are TRBV24-1 and TRBJ1-1, with 7 bases lining up with TRBD1. This CDR3 contains 14 residues. Germline-derived CDR1 and CDR2 are KGHDR and SFDVKD. J gave up 3 bases and V 4 bases, and 4 bases lay outside the gene matches. This chain's CDR3 is CATSEGTGDTEAFF. The CDR3 nucleotides read TGTGCCACCAGTGAAGGCACAGGGGACACTGAAGCTTTCTTT.

This clone was counted a few times. The chain has TRBV7-9 and TRBJ1-6; 9 bases are shared with TRBD1. Germline loops: CDR1 SEHNR, CDR2 FQNEAQ (reference sequence). The V gene end was trimmed by 2 bases and the J gene end by 5 bases; junction bases not matched to a gene: 1. CDR3 length equals 15 residues. CDR3 DNA: TGTGCCAGCAGCTTAAACAGGGGGCATAATTCACCCCTCCACTTT. It specifies CASSLNRGHNSPLHF.

This chain uses TRBV10-2 with TRBJ1-1; 10 bases are shared with TRBD1. Germline V lookup: CDR1 WSHSY, CDR2 SAAADI. With 5 bases clipped from V and 4 bases from J, the junction kept 4 bases outside the gene matches. The CDR3 has 14 residues. The CDR3 region has the DNA TGCGCCAGCAGTCCCCGGGACAGGGGCACTGAAGCTTTCTTT. It is translated as CASSPRDRGTEAFF.

The chain joins TRBV11-3 to TRBJ1-1; possible D gene TRBD1, 5 bases. CDR1 SGHNT and CDR2 YENEEA come from the germline V gene. V was clipped by 6 bases and J by 1 base, with 15 bases between them. The CDR3 is 15 residues long. The CDR3 sequence: CASRESGTPNTEAFF. The CDR3 DNA reads as TGTGCCAGCAGGGAATCCGGGACTCCGAACACTGAAGCTTTCTTT. Filled out from reference TRBV11-3 and TRBJ1-1, the complete variable domain reads EAGVVQSPRYKIIEKKQPVAFWCNPISGHNTLYWYLQNLGQGPELLIRYENEEAVDDSQLPKDRFSAERLKGVDSTLKIQPAELGDSAVYLCASRESGTPNTEAFFGQGTRLTVV.

This sequence joins TRBV7-2 and TRBJ2-5; 9 bases line up with TRBD2. The CDR3 covers 15 residues. Germline V gene sequence: CDR1 SGHTA, CDR2 FQGNSA. The V segment lost 1 base and the J segment 5 bases; nucleotides outside the gene matches: 5. For the CDR3, the DNA is TGTGCCAGCAGCTTAGGCCTAGCGGGGTACGAGACCCAGTACTTC. It is translated as CASSLGLAGYETQYF.

The chain carries TRBV7-9 and TRBJ1-1; 10 bases align to TRBD1. V was clipped by 3 bases and J by 5 bases; unmatched bases: 3. The CDR3 is 14 residues long. Germline lookup yields CDR1 SEHNR and CDR2 FQNEAQ (reference sequence). CDR3 residues: CASSLGQGWTEAFF. Here the CDR3 DNA reads TGTGCCAGCAGCTTGGGACAGGGGTGGACTGAAGCTTTCTTT.

The V call is TRBV6-1, the J call TRBJ2-1; 9 nucleotides agree with TRBD2. Germline V gene sequence: CDR1 MNHNS, CDR2 SASEGT. This CDR3 has 15 amino acids. V shed 0 bases and J 5 bases; nucleotides not matched to a gene: 2. The CDR3 nucleotides are TGTGCCAGCAGTGAAGCGGGACTAGCAAACAATGAGCAGTTCTTC. This encodes CASSEAGLANNEQFF.

The rearrangement joins TRBV2 to TRBJ1-5; possibly TRBD1 for D (6 bases). Germline CDR1 reads SNHLY; CDR2 reads FYNNEI. There are 14 residues in the CDR3. V was clipped by 4 bases and J by 2 bases, with 9 bases between them. CDR3 DNA sequence: TGTGCCAGCAGTGCAGGGGTCGGCAATCAGCCCCAGCATTTT. This translates into CASSAGVGNQPQHF.

V usage is TRBV15 and J usage is TRBJ1-1; 11 bases fit TRBD1. CDR3 length equals 18 residues. CDR1 is LNHNV, CDR2 YYDKDF, per germline (reference sequence). Trimming at V came to 2 bases and at J to 4 bases, leaving 12 bases not matched to a gene. This CDR3 is CATSRLSGTGGRGTEAFF. CDR3 sequence (DNA): TGTGCCACCAGCAGACTGTCCGGGACAGGGGGTCGAGGCACTGAAGCTTTCTTT.

The rearrangement joins TRBV9 to TRBJ2-5; TRBD1 is a possible D gene (5 bases). Trimming shortened V by 0 bases and J by 1 base, and 10 bases separated the two germline ends. This CDR3 has 15 residues. The germline V gene has CDR1 SGDLS and CDR2 YYNGEE. As DNA, the CDR3 is TGTGCCAGCAGCGTAGAAGGGGCACGCCAAGAGACCCAGTACTTC. Protein product: CASSVEGARQETQYF.

V and J are TRBV18 and TRBJ1-2; 8 bases are a match to TRBD1. The length of the CDR3 is 16 residues. Germline V gene sequence: CDR1 KGHSH, CDR2 LQKENI. J was trimmed by 8 bases and V by 2 bases; bases with no gene match: 13. The CDR3 loop is CASSPGDPGQGKGYTF. CDR3 bases: TGTGCCAGCTCACCAGGGGATCCTGGACAGGGAAAGGGCTACACCTTC. Together with reference TRBV18 and TRBJ1-2, the CDR3 gives the full variable domain: NAGVMQNPRHLVRRRGQEARLRCSPMKGHSHVYWYRQLPEEGLKFMVYLQKENIIDESGMPKERFSAEFPKEGPSILRIQQVVRGDSAAYFCASSPGDPGQGKGYTFGSGTRLTVV.

The V gene is TRBV19, the J gene TRBJ1-2; 12 positions match TRBD1. CDR3 length: 16 amino acids. Germline CDR1 reads LNHDA; CDR2 reads SQIVND (reference sequence). The J segment lost 8 bases and the V segment lost 5 bases, leaving 12 bases of the junction unmatched. CDR3 protein: CASSAAGTGGSGGYTF. The CDR3 nucleotides are TGTGCCAGTAGTGCAGCCGGGACAGGGGGCAGCGGGGGCTACACCTTC.

A word on this clone: Relative to the germline gene, one junction end is altered; a read error may explain this. This sequence joins TRBV27 and TRBJ1-2; 10 bases map to TRBD1. This CDR3 spans 14 amino acids. Germline assignment: CDR1 MNHEY and CDR2 SMNVEV (reference sequence). CDR3 nucleotide sequence: TGTGCCACCAGTCCGGGACAGGGGTTGGGTGGCTACACCTTC. Its protein product is CATSPGQGLGGYTF.